Listed below are T cell receptor beta chains from one sample, sequenced in a study of T-cell reconstitution after alpha-beta-depleted transplantation in children. TCRdb fed the PCR reads into MiXCR, producing one record per CDR3 protein. Of around 25,000 distinct CDR3 sequences in the sample, about 18% are singletons; the top ten hold 35%. The input for sequencing was PBMCs, mostly from graft donor cells, taken 60 days after TCRalphabeta/CD19-depleted stem cell transplant. These receptors originate from a male patient between 2 and 9 years old who had a stem cell transplant for acute lymphoblastic leukemia, so the T cells may come from the graft donor. Both conserved end residues are part of each CDR3. The D gene is left open where the match is weak. Clone size is given for some rows only: seen once, a few or many times, or a class if the clone is expanded.

d_gene	abundance	len	v_gene	j_gene	CDR3nt	CDR3aa
.	.	14	TRBV7-2	TRBJ1-4	TGTGCCAGCAGCTTGACAACAACTAATGAAAAACTGTTTTTT	CASSLTTTNEKLFF
.	.	12	TRBV12-3/TRBV12-4	TRBJ2-7	TGTGCCAGCAGTTTTGAGGGGTACGAGCAGTACTTC	CASSFEGYEQYF
TRBD1	once	14	TRBV20-1	TRBJ1-1	TGCAGTGCTAGAGATCGAAGACAGGGTCCTGAAGCTTTCTTT	CSARDRRQGPEAFF
TRBD1	.	14	TRBV18	TRBJ1-1	TGTGCCAGCTCACCACAGGACAGGGGACCAGAAGCTTTCTTT	CASSPQDRGPEAFF
TRBD1	.	16	TRBV24-1	TRBJ1-2	TGTGCCACCAGGACCGAACCTAGGGGGCTTGGCTATGGCTACACCTTC	CATRTEPRGLGYGYTF
TRBD1	.	14	TRBV5-1	TRBJ2-5	TGCGCCAGCAGCGACACAGAGACAGGGCCGCGCCAGTACTTC	CASSDTETGPRQYF
.	few	14	TRBV5-6	TRBJ1-4	TGTGCCAGCAGCTTGGACGTCCAGGGTGAAAAACTGTTTTTT	CASSLDVQGEKLFF
TRBD1	few	15	TRBV4-2	TRBJ2-5	TGTGCCAGCAGCCAAGAGGCGTTAGGGGGCGAGACCCAGTACTTC	CASSQEALGGETQYF
.	many	14	TRBV28	TRBJ2-3	TGTGCCTGCTCGGGGGCCTCTAGCACAGATACGCAGTATTTT	CACSGASSTDTQYF
TRBD2	.	15	TRBV5-4	TRBJ2-1	TGTGCCAGCAGCTTGGGGGCCCTAGCGGGGGATAATCAGTTCTTC	CASSLGALAGDNQFF
TRBD1	many	15	TRBV12-3/TRBV12-4	TRBJ2-5	TGTGCCAGCAGTTCCGGGACAGAGTACCAAGAGACCCAGTACTTC	CASSSGTEYQETQYF
TRBD2	.	15	TRBV7-6	TRBJ2-1	TGTGCCAGCAGCTTCGCGGGAGATGGAACCAATGAGCAGTTCTTC	CASSFAGDGTNEQFF
.	many	14	TRBV4-2	TRBJ2-2	TGTGCCAGCAGCCAACTCCTTAGGGACGGGGAGCTGTTTTTT	CASSQLLRDGELFF
TRBD2	.	18	TRBV11-1	TRBJ2-1	TGTGCCAGCAGCTTAGGTCGTAGCGGGAGGAACTCCTACAATGAGCAGTTCTTC	CASSLGRSGRNSYNEQFF
TRBD1	.	18	TRBV11-1	TRBJ2-5	TGTGCCAGCAGTCCCCCGAGACAGACAGGGGGTCGGCAAGAGACCCAGTACTTC	CASSPPRQTGGRQETQYF
TRBD1	many	14	TRBV24-1	TRBJ2-7	TGTGCCACCAGTGATACCGGGACAGCCTACGAGCAGTACTTC	CATSDTGTAYEQYF
.	.	17	TRBV11-2	TRBJ2-3	TGTGCCAGCAGCTTAGGGCAGGCGCTGCCGTACACAGATACGCAGTATTTT	CASSLGQALPYTDTQYF
.	few	14	TRBV6-1	TRBJ1-4	TGTGCCAGCAATCCCGGACAGCCATGGGAAAAACTGTTTTTT	CASNPGQPWEKLFF
.	many	16	TRBV5-1	TRBJ2-1	TGCGCCAGCAGCTACAGGGCCACGGTTTTCTCTAATGAGCAGTTCTTC	CASSYRATVFSNEQFF
TRBD2	many	14	TRBV7-6	TRBJ2-3	TGTGCCAGCAGCTTTAGCGGGAGAACAGATACGCAGTATTTT	CASSFSGRTDTQYF
.	few	16	TRBV5-6	TRBJ1-2	TGTGCCAGCAGCTTTAGGGCGACAGAACATAACTATGGCTACACCTTC	CASSFRATEHNYGYTF
.	many	14	TRBV3-1	TRBJ1-5	TGTGCCAGCAGCCGAGACAGAAGCAATCAGCCCCAGCATTTT	CASSRDRSNQPQHF
.	many	13	TRBV6-6	TRBJ1-5	TGTGCCGTCCAGAGGGGTGACAATCAGCCCCAGCATTTT	CAVQRGDNQPQHF
TRBD2	few	15	TRBV7-2	TRBJ2-5	TGTGCCAGCAGCTTCAGCGGGGGCCTTAGTCAGACCCAGTACTTC	CASSFSGGLSQTQYF